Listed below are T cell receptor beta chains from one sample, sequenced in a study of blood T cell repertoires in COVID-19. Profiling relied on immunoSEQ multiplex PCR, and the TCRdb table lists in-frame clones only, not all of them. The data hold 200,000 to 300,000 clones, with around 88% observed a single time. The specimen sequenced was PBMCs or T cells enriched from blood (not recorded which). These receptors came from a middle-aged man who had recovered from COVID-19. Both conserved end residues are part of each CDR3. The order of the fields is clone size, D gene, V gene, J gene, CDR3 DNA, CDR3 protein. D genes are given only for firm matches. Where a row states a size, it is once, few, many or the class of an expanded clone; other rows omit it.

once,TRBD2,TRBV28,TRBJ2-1,TGTGCCAGCAGTTTATCGTCTAGCGGGAGGGCTCTCTACAATGAGCAGTTCTTC,CASSLSSSGRALYNEQFF
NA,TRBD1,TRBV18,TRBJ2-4,TGTGCCAGCTCACCCACAGGGGACATTCAGTACTTC,CASSPTGDIQYF
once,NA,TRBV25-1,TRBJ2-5,TGTGCCAGCAGTTCCTTCGAGACCCAGTACTTC,CASSSFETQYF
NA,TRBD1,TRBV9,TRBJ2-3,TGTGCCAGCAGCCGTACAACCGGGACAGGGGTAGGGGATACGCAGTATTTT,CASSRTTGTGVGDTQYF
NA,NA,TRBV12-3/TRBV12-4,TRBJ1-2,TGTGCCAGCAGTTTACTCACAGACTATGGCTACACCTTC,CASSLLTDYGYTF
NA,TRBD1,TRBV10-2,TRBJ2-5,TGCGCCAGCAGTGAGTCTTATGGACAGGGGTTCGAGACCCAGTACTTC,CASSESYGQGFETQYF
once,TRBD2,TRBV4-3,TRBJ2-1,TGCGCCAGCAGCCAAGATGTAGCGGGAGGGCCCTACAATGAGCAGTTCTTC,CASSQDVAGGPYNEQFF
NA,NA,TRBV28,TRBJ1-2,TGTGCCAGCAGTTTGGCGGGGGTTGGTGGCTACACCTTC,CASSLAGVGGYTF
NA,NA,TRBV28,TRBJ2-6,TGTGCCAGCACCTACTCTGGGGCCAACGTCCTGACTTTC,CASTYSGANVLTF
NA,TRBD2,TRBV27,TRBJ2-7,TGTGCCAGCAGTTCGAGCCTAGCGGGAGTCCACGAGCAGTACTTC,CASSSSLAGVHEQYF
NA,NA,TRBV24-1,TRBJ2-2,TGTGCCACCAGTTACGGTCTGAACACCGGGGAGCTGTTTTTT,CATSYGLNTGELFF
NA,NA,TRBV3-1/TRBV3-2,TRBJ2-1,TGTGCCAGCAGCCAAGATCGACTCAAGGTTTTCTTC,CASSQDRLKVFF
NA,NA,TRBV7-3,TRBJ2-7,TGTGCCAGCAGCCCACGGGGTTCTTTGACCCACGAGCAGTACTTC,CASSPRGSLTHEQYF
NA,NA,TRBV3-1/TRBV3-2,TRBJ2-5,TGTGCCAGCAGCCAAGTTTTCTTTGGGGAGAGCCAAGAGACCCAGTACTTC,CASSQVFFGESQETQYF
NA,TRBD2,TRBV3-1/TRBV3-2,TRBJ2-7,TGTGCCAGCAGCCAAGAGGCACTAGCGGGGAGCTACGAGCAGTACTTC,CASSQEALAGSYEQYF
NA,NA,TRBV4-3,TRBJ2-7,TGCGCCAGCAGCCAAGCGGACGATAGGAGGCCACCCAAGCTGATCTCCTACGAGCAGTACTTC,CASSQADDRRPPKLISYEQYF
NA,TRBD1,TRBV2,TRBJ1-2,TGTGCCAGCAGCCTCAGGGGGCTAAGTGGCTATGGCTACACCTTC,CASSLRGLSGYGYTF
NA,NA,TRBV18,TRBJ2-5,TGTGCCAGCTCACCCCTATCTTTACAGCTACCCGCGGGAGAGACCCAGTACTTC,CASSPLSLQLPAGETQYF
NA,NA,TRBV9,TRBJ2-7,TGTGCCAGCAGCCTCAGGGTGGGTGAGCAGTACTTC,CASSLRVGEQYF
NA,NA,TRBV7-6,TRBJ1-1,TGTGCCAGCAGCCAACACTTTGGGGGGTCGAATGTAAAGATGAACACTGAAGCTTTCTTT,CASSQHFGGSNVKMNTEAFF
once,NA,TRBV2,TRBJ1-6,TGTGCCAGCAGTGAAGAAGGGAGTCCACCCCTCCACTTT,CASSEEGSPPLHF
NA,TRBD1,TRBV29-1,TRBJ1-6,TGCAGCGCTGGACAGGGGGCGAATTCACCCCTCCACTTT,CSAGQGANSPLHF
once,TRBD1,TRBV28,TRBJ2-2,TGTGCCAGCAGTTTGGGACAGGGCACCGGGGAGCTGTTTTTT,CASSLGQGTGELFF
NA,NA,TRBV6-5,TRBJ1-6,TGTGCCAGCAGTTACTCGGTCGTCAGAAATAATTCACCCCTCCACTTT,CASSYSVVRNNSPLHF
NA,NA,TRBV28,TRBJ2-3,TGTGCCAGCAGCACAGGATTATCCACAGATACGCAGTATTTT,CASSTGLSTDTQYF
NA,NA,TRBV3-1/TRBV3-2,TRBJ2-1,TGTGCCAGCAGCCAACCCCTCGGGGTTGAGCAGTTCTTC,CASSQPLGVEQFF
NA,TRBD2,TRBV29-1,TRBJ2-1,TGCAGCGTTGCCGAACTAGCGGCTCCCGTCAAGGGCTCCTACAATGAGCAGTTCTTC,CSVAELAAPVKGSYNEQFF
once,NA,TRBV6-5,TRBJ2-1,TGTGCCAGCAGTTACAAAGCCCCAAGTAATGAGCAGTTCTTC,CASSYKAPSNEQFF
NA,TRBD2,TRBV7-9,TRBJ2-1,TGTGCCAGCAGCTCCTACTTTTCTAGCGGGGGGGTCTCAAATGAGCAGTTCTTC,CASSSYFSSGGVSNEQFF
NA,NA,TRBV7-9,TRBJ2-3,TGTGCCAGCAGCCTCCCTCGTACAGATACGCAGTATTTT,CASSLPRTDTQYF
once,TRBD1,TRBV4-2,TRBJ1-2,TGTGCCAGCAGCCAAGCGACAGGGTCCAACTATGGCTACACCTTC,CASSQATGSNYGYTF
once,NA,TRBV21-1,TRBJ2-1,TGTGCCAGCAGCAGTGGACTCGGATATAACAATGAGCAGTTCTTC,CASSSGLGYNNEQFF
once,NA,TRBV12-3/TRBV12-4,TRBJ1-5,TGTGCCAGCACACAGGCGAATCAGCCCCAGCATTTT,CASTQANQPQHF